This TCR beta chain was sequenced for a study of cytomegalovirus exposure and HLA in healthy donors. The CDR3 covers 13 residues. V was pared by 5 bases and J by 4 bases, with 15 bases between. Germline V gene data show CDR1 as GTSNPN and CDR2 as SVGIG (reference sequence). This clone came up once. Amplification used 60 Vbeta primers and 13 Jbeta primers. The data were produced by immunoSEQ multiplex PCR, yet TCRdb's version contains in-frame clones alone and is incomplete. The sample has 150,000 to 200,000 clones, 65% to 90% seen once; the top ten hold less than 2.5%. The V and J genes are TRBV30 and TRBJ2-7; D is perhaps TRBD1 (7 bases). The sequenced sample was PBMCs. The receptor comes from a woman aged 50 to 60 in good health and CMV-seronegative. DNA for the CDR3: TGTGCCTGGGGAGGGGGCGCGGGGTACGAGCAGTACTTC. The encoded protein is CAWGGGAGYEQYF.